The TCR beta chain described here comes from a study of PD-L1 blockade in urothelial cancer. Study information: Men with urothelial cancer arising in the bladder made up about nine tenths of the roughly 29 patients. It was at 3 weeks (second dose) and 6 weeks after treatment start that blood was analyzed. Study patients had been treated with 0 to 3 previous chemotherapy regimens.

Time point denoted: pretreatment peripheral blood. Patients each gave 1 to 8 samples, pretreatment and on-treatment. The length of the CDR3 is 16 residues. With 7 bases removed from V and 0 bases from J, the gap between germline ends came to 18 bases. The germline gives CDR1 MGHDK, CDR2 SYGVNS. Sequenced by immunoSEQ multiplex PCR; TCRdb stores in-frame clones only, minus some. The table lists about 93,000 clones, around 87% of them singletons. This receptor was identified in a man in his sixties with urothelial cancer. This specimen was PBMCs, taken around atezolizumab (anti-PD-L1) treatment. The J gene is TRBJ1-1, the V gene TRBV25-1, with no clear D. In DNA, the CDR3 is TGTGCCAGCACCGAAAGCGGTAAACCAATGAACACTGAAGCTTTCTTT. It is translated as CASTESGKPMNTEAFF.